These 4 T cell receptor beta chains originate from one sample sequenced in a study of T-cell reconstitution after alpha-beta-depleted transplantation in children. Unique molecular identifiers were incorporated during preparation of the TCRbeta library. TCRdb used MiXCR to reprocess the PCR reads, holding one entry per CDR3 protein. The sample lists 140,000 or so distinct CDR3 sequences; 8.8% were seen once. Here the sequenced sample was PBMCs, mostly from graft donor cells, taken 180 days after TCRalphabeta/CD19-depleted stem cell transplant. These TCRs come from a female patient between 2 and 15 years old who had a stem cell transplant for congenital amegakaryocytic thrombocytopenia, so the T cells may come from the graft donor.

This clonotype was recorded at least ten times. V and J are TRBV10-3 and TRBJ1-2; weak D call: TRBD1 (5 bases). In germline, CDR1 is ENHRY, CDR2 SYGVKD. V dropped 5 bases and J dropped 3 bases, with 16 bases sitting between them. The CDR3 runs 15 residues. CDR3 in DNA: TGTGCCATCAGTTCTTCTTACGGGACCGACTATGGCTACACCTTC. Protein sequence: CAISSSYGTDYGYTF.

In this sample, this clonotype turned up many times. The chain employs TRBV7-3 and TRBJ2-5, with D uncertain. This CDR3 has 13 amino acids. The germline gives CDR1 SGHTA, CDR2 FQGTGA. V was trimmed by 2 bases and J by 5 bases, leaving 9 bases between them. CDR3: CASSLSRTETQYF. In DNA, the CDR3 is TGTGCCAGCAGCTTATCCCGAACGGAGACCCAGTACTTC.

This clonotype has a count of ten or more. The chain has TRBV28 and TRBJ2-1; 13 nucleotides line up with TRBD2. Trimming took 6 bases from V and 9 from J; bases not matched to a gene: 11. CDR1 MDHEN and CDR2 SYDVKM come from the germline V gene. CDR3 length: 16 residues. The CDR3 region is CASRTLAGGLRSEQFF. In DNA, the CDR3 is TGTGCCAGCAGAACACTAGCGGGGGGGTTGCGGAGTGAGCAGTTCTTC.

V usage is TRBV5-5 and J usage is TRBJ1-5; 7 bases align to TRBD1. The CDR3 extends over 14 amino acids. V trimming: 5 bases; J trimming: 9 bases; junction bases outside the gene matches: 11. In germline, CDR1 is SGHKS, CDR2 YYEKEE (reference sequence). The CDR3: CASRYTGAGGPQHF. DNA of the CDR3: TGTGCCAGCAGATATACAGGGGCAGGGGGGCCCCAGCATTTT.